This T cell receptor beta chain was identified in a study of shared clonotypes between healthy human individuals. The genomic DNA of each subset was split evenly across several immunoSEQ plates. TCRdb's copy holds only in-frame clones and misses some; the assay was immunoSEQ multiplex PCR. The repertoire holds 550,000 to 850,000 clones, with over 60% as singletons. The CDR3 is 15 amino acids. Germline V lookup: CDR1 LNHNV, CDR2 YYDKDF (reference sequence). The V segment lost 3 bases and the J segment 6 bases; nucleotides outside the gene matches: 4. Sequencing used memory CD4+ T cells sorted from blood. Subset given: CD45RA-negative fraction. V usage is TRBV15 and J usage is TRBJ2-4; 11 bases line up with TRBD2. The source of this sequence is a woman aged 25 to 39 in good health. The chain's CDR3 is CATSRPTSGTNIQYF. The CDR3 DNA reads TGTGCCACCAGCAGGCCGACTAGCGGGACAAACATTCAGTACTTC.